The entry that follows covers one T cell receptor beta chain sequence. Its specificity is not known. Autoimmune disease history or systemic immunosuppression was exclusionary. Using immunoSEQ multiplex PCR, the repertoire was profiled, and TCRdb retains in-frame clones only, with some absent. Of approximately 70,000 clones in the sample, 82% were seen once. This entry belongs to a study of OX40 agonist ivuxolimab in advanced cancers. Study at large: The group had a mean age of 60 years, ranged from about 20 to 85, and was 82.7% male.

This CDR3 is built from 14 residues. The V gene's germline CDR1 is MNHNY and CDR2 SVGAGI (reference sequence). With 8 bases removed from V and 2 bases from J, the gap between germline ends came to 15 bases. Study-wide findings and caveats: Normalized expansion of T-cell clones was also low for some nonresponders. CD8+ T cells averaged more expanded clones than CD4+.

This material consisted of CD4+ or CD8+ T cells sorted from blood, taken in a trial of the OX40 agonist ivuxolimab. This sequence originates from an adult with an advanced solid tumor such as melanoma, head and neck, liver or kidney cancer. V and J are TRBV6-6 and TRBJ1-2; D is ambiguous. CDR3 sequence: CASVDRTVNYGYTF. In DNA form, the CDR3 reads TGTGCCAGCGTAGACCGGACCGTAAACTATGGCTACACCTTC.